One and the same sample provided the 18 T cell receptor beta chains below, sequenced in a study of shared clonotypes between healthy human individuals. Some clones are missing from TCRdb's copy, which holds only in-frame ones; the method was immunoSEQ multiplex PCR. The table has about 2,500,000 clones, approximately 92% seen once. What was sequenced was naive CD4+ T cells sorted from blood. Noted subset: CD45RA+ positively selected. These receptor sequences come from a man between 18 and 29 years old in good health.

This chain joins TRBV11-2 and TRBJ2-1, with 10 bases that match TRBD1. Per the germline V gene, CDR1 is SGHAT and CDR2 is FQNNGV. The CDR3 length is 14 residues. The J segment lost 9 bases and the V segment lost 6 bases, leaving 8 bases of the junction unmatched. DNA of the CDR3: TGTGCCAGCAGTCCGGGACAGGGGTACGGTGAGCAGTTCTTC. Its translation is CASSPGQGYGEQFF.

This chain connects TRBV6-5 to TRBJ2-7, with D maybe TRBD1 (5 bases). CDR1 is MNHEY and CDR2 is SVGAGI in the germline V gene. The CDR3 loop spans 14 amino acids. The ends were cut back, 5 bases at V and 0 bases at J, with 11 bases in the middle. This CDR3 is CASSKPQDSYEQYF. The DNA of the CDR3 is TGTGCCAGCAGTAAACCACAGGACTCCTACGAGCAGTACTTC.

The rearrangement links TRBV28 to TRBJ1-5; 7 nucleotides agree with TRBD1. Germline V lookup: CDR1 MDHEN, CDR2 SYDVKM. V lost 2 bases, J lost 4 bases, and 2 bases stayed unmatched. This CDR3 has 14 residues. CDR3 amino acids: CASSLDRANQPQHF. In DNA form, the CDR3 reads TGTGCCAGCAGTTTAGACAGGGCGAATCAGCCCCAGCATTTT.

V is TRBV6-5 and J is TRBJ2-5; D gene unclear. Matching the DNA end better, TRBJ2-7 makes the J call doubtful. Germline lookup yields CDR1 MNHEY and CDR2 SVGAGI. The CDR3 spans 13 residues. In nucleotides, the CDR3 is TGTGCCAGCAGTTACAGGCCCAACTACGAGCAGTACTTC. Its translation is CASSYRPNYEQYF.

This sequence joins TRBV4-1 and TRBJ2-7; possibly TRBD1 for D (6 bases). Germline CDR1 MGHRA, CDR2 YSYEKL. CDR3 length: 15 amino acids. Trimming took 0 bases from V and 3 from J, leaving 12 bases between them. CDR3 coding DNA: TGCGCCAGCAGCCAAGATGGGGGCCGAATCTACGAGCAGTACTTC. It specifies CASSQDGGRIYEQYF.

The genes are TRBV5-1 and TRBJ2-1; D not resolved. The CDR3 sequence is 16 residues long. CDR1 and CDR2 (germline): SGHRS, YFSETQ. Trimming took off 3 bases at V and 0 bases at J, with 13 bases between the two ends. Written as DNA, the CDR3 is TGCGCCAGCAGCTCCGACCGCACGAGCTCCTACAATGAGCAGTTCTTC. It is translated as CASSSDRTSSYNEQFF.

Only a few counts were recorded for this clone. This chain joins TRBV9 and TRBJ1-2; no clear D gene. The CDR3 has 14 amino acids. Germline V CDR1 and CDR2: SGDLS, YYNGEE. V lost 2 bases, J lost 0 bases, and 8 bases lay in between. Here the CDR3 DNA reads TGTGCCAGCAGCGTTACTGCTACTAACTATGGCTACACCTTC. It translates to CASSVTATNYGYTF.

The chain employs TRBV19 and TRBJ1-4, with D possibly matching TRBD1 (5 bases). V was cut by 4 bases and J by 2 bases, with 11 bases left in between. Germline values: CDR1 LNHDA, CDR2 SQIVND (reference sequence). This CDR3 is 15 amino acids long. The chain's CDR3 is CASSSQWGTNEKLFF. In nucleotides, the CDR3 is TGTGCCAGTAGTAGCCAATGGGGGACTAATGAAAAACTGTTTTTT. The full variable domain, its missing parts supplied by reference TRBV19 and TRBJ1-4, is DGGITQSPKYLFRKEGQNVTLSCEQNLNHDAMYWYRQDPGQGLRLIYYSQIVNDFQKGDIAEGYSVSREKKESFPLTVTSAQKNPTAFYLCASSSQWGTNEKLFFGSGTQLSVL.

A word on this clone: At the DNA level, this CDR3 is encoded by other sequences in the same sample as well. This chain joins TRBV5-1 and TRBJ1-3, with D hard to call. The ends were cut back, 0 bases at V and 1 base at J, with 8 bases in the middle. The germline V gene encodes CDR1 SGHRS and CDR2 YFSETQ. The CDR3 is made up of 15 amino acids. Written as DNA, the CDR3 is TGCGCCAGCAGCTTGGGGTCTGGGTCTGGAAACACCATATATTTT. Protein: CASSLGSGSGNTIYF.

This rearrangement joins TRBV30 to TRBJ2-1, with D uncertain. Trimming shortened V by 4 bases and J by 5 bases, and 9 bases separated the two germline ends. Germline CDR1 and CDR2: GTSNPN and SVGIG (reference sequence). The CDR3 is 12 amino acids. This CDR3 reads CAWNARDNEQFF. The CDR3 DNA reads TGTGCCTGGAACGCTAGGGACAATGAGCAGTTCTTC.

V gene TRBV9 combines with J gene TRBJ2-5, with 8 bases identical to TRBD2. CDR1 is SGDLS, CDR2 YYNGEE, per germline. The CDR3 covers 15 residues. V dropped 0 bases and J dropped 6; count of bases not matched to a gene: 7. In DNA, the CDR3 is TGTGCCAGCAGCGTAGGGACAGCGGGGGCGCAGACCCAGTACTTC. Its translation: CASSVGTAGAQTQYF.

The chain combines TRBV2 with TRBJ2-3, with D possibly matching TRBD2 (6 bases). Trimming pared 3 bases from V and 3 bases from J, leaving 10 bases between. Germline V gives CDR1 SNHLY, CDR2 FYNNEI. The length of the CDR3 is 14 residues. CDR3 sequence (DNA): TGTGCCAGCAGTGATGGGAGGATGACAGATACGCAGTATTTT. Protein: CASSDGRMTDTQYF.

The chain employs TRBV2 and TRBJ2-2; a possible D gene is TRBD1 (6 bases). CDR3 length: 15 residues. V shed 6 bases and J shed 0 bases, with 11 bases lying between them. Germline values: CDR1 SNHLY, CDR2 FYNNEI. CDR3 sequence (DNA): TGTGCCAGCAGAAAGGACAGCGCGAACACCGGGGAGCTGTTTTTT. Translating it yields CASRKDSANTGELFF.

The chain recombines TRBV19 with TRBJ2-3; D is undetermined. CDR1 is LNHDA and CDR2 is SQIVND in the germline V gene (reference sequence). This CDR3 region has 13 residues. The V gene lost 3 bases and the J gene lost 2 bases, with 6 bases spanning the gap. This chain's CDR3 is CASSIANTDTQYF. Here the CDR3 DNA reads TGTGCCAGTAGTATTGCGAACACAGATACGCAGTATTTT.

The CDR3, as DNA: TGTGCCAGTAGTATATTGGGGACAGCACTCAACTATGGCTACACCTTC. Amino acid sequence: CASSILGTALNYGYTF. The chain employs TRBV19 and TRBJ1-2; 7 nucleotides line up with TRBD1. The ends lost 2 bases at V and 2 bases at J; junction bases unmatched: 8. Germline loops: CDR1 LNHDA, CDR2 SQIVND (reference sequence). The CDR3 is made up of 16 amino acids.

The V call is TRBV6-6, the J call TRBJ1-5; 7 positions match TRBD1. The CDR3 length is 16 residues. Losses at the gene ends were 6 bases for V and 2 bases for J; bases not matched to a gene: 10. Looked up from germline, CDR1 is MNHNY and CDR2 is SVGAGI (reference sequence). The CDR3 nucleotides are TGTGCCAGCAGCCGCGGACAGGCGAGCGGCAATCAGCCCCAGCATTTT. This gives the protein CASSRGQASGNQPQHF.

The chain combines TRBV7-9 with TRBJ2-1; 10 bases are shared with TRBD1. Germline loops: CDR1 SEHNR, CDR2 FQNEAQ (reference sequence). Trimming cost V 4 bases and J 8 bases; bases outside gene matches: 11. The CDR3 is 16 amino acids. CDR3 residues: CASSSQGTGDLYEQFF. CDR3 nucleotides: TGTGCCAGCAGCTCCCAGGGGACAGGGGACCTATATGAGCAGTTCTTC.

This clone turned up a few times. This chain uses TRBV2 with TRBJ1-6; D ambiguous. Germline CDR1 reads SNHLY; CDR2 reads FYNNEI. V was trimmed by 9 bases and J by 4 bases, leaving 13 bases between them. There are 14 residues in the CDR3. CDR3 amino acids: CASRFESYNSPLHF. The DNA for the CDR3 is TGTGCCAGTCGTTTCGAAAGTTATAATTCACCCCTCCACTTT.